The 26 T cell receptor beta chains in this list originate from one sample, sequenced in a study of CD8 T cells in ankylosing spondylitis. Their specific antigens are unknown. Study-wide findings and caveats: What appeared characteristic of ankylosing spondylitis blood was a TCR beta motif of 7 or 8 highly homologous variants.

TCRdb re-called the 5' RACE reads through MiXCR, storing one row per CDR3 protein. The sample consists of 700,000 to 1,000,000 distinct CDR3 sequences, over 9.5% of them appearing once. The source material was blood, either unsorted or a sorted T cell fraction (not recorded which). These receptors all stem from a male donor with ankylosing spondylitis.

This clonotype was counted many times. The rearrangement joins TRBV20-1 to TRBJ2-7; 7 bases fit TRBD1. Germline trimming cut 7 bases from V and 2 bases from J; bases unmatched to any gene: 11. The CDR3 is 14 amino acids. Germline V lookup: CDR1 DFQATT, CDR2 SNEGSKA (reference sequence). The CDR3 nucleotides read TGCAGTGTCGAAGGGGGCGGGTGGACCTACGAGCAGTACTTC. Its protein is CSVEGGGWTYEQYF.

This clonotype appeared many times. This chain uses TRBV5-1 with TRBJ2-7; TRBD1 is a possible D gene (6 bases). CDR1 SGHRS and CDR2 YFSETQ come from the germline V gene. The CDR3 totals 15 residues. Trimming stripped 2 bases from V and 8 bases from J, with 20 bases between. For the CDR3, the DNA is TGCGCCAGCAGCTTACAGGACAGACTTTCTACGAAGCAGTACTTC. As protein: CASSLQDRLSTKQYF.

The chain recombines TRBV7-9 with TRBJ1-1, with D perhaps matching TRBD1 (6 bases). The CDR3 sequence is 14 residues long. Trimming removed 3 bases at V and 1 base at J, with 9 bases between. The germline CDR1 and CDR2 sequences are SEHNR and FQNEAQ (reference sequence). Here the CDR3 DNA reads TGTGCCAGCAGCTTCAGGGGACAGAACACTGAAGCTTTCTTT. As protein: CASSFRGQNTEAFF.

Many counts were recorded for this clonotype. This chain joins TRBV12-3 or TRBV12-4 and TRBJ1-1, with D unresolved. V lost 7 bases and J lost 4, with 10 bases in between. This CDR3 comprises 12 residues. DNA for the CDR3: TGTGCCAGCAAACAGAGGCCCACTGAAGCTTTCTTT. Translated, it gives CASKQRPTEAFF.

This clonotype has more than one count but fewer than ten. This chain joins TRBV10-3 and TRBJ2-7; D gene ambiguous. This CDR3 spans 15 amino acids. Germline V gene data show CDR1 as ENHRY and CDR2 as SYGVKD. The V end lost 2 bases, the J end lost 3 bases, and 14 bases lay between the germline ends. DNA for the CDR3: TGTGCCATCAGTGAGGAAAGGCTAGATCGCTACGAGCAGTACTTC. This sequence encodes CAISEERLDRYEQYF.

The rearrangement links TRBV20-1 to TRBJ2-5; D possibly corresponds to TRBD2 (5 bases). The ends were cut back, 5 bases at V and 5 bases at J, with 15 bases in the middle. The CDR3 has 13 residues. The germline gives CDR1 DFQATT, CDR2 SNEGSKA (reference sequence). CDR3 nucleotide sequence: TGCAGTGCTGTTCTAGGACGAGGGGAGACCCAGTACTTC. It yields the protein CSAVLGRGETQYF.

V gene TRBV7-2 combines with J gene TRBJ2-1, with D unresolved. The V gene lost 0 bases and the J gene lost 3 bases, with 6 bases spanning the gap. CDR3 length: 14 residues. CDR1 is SGHTA and CDR2 is FQGNSA in the germline V gene. The CDR3 DNA follows: TGTGCCAGCAGCTTAGCAACCCTCTACAATGAGCAGTTCTTC. It is translated as CASSLATLYNEQFF.

This chain connects TRBV29-1 to TRBJ2-3; 8 positions match TRBD2. J gave up 3 bases and V 4 bases, and 3 bases lay outside the gene matches. Germline loops: CDR1 SQVTM, CDR2 ANQGSEA. This CDR3 has 13 amino acids. The chain's CDR3 is CSVATGGTDTQYF. CDR3 DNA sequence: TGCAGCGTTGCGACGGGAGGGACAGATACGCAGTATTTT.

The V gene is TRBV20-1, the J gene TRBJ2-1; D might be TRBD1 (6 bases). V was trimmed by 5 bases and J by 8 bases, leaving 16 bases between them. The CDR3 contains 13 residues. Germline V gene sequence: CDR1 DFQATT, CDR2 SNEGSKA (reference sequence). The DNA for the CDR3 is TGCAGTGCTGAGGGGGAGCCAGGGGATGAGCAGTTCTTC. Its protein product is CSAEGEPGDEQFF.

The chain employs TRBV30 and TRBJ2-7; D possibly corresponds to TRBD1 (6 bases). Trimming took 2 bases from V and 3 from J, leaving 8 bases between them. This CDR3 is built from 12 residues. Germline V gives CDR1 GTSNPN, CDR2 SVGIG (reference sequence). The CDR3 spells CAWSRGFYEQYF. DNA for the CDR3: TGTGCCTGGAGTAGGGGGTTCTACGAGCAGTACTTC.

The chain combines TRBV11-2 with TRBJ2-1, with a tentative D call TRBD2 (7 bases). V was pared by 4 bases and J by 0 bases, with 19 bases between. The CDR3 length is 18 residues. In germline, CDR1 is SGHAT, CDR2 FQNNGV. The CDR3 spells CASSSPKGDYSSYNEQFF. The CDR3 bases are TGTGCCAGCAGCTCCCCCAAGGGGGACTACTCCTCCTACAATGAGCAGTTCTTC.

This chain joins TRBV12-3 or TRBV12-4 and TRBJ2-3; 9 bases map to TRBD2. The CDR3 has 14 amino acids. With V trimmed by 8 bases and J by 1 base, 4 bases remained unmatched. The DNA of the CDR3 is TGTGCCAGCCAAAGACTAGCGGGCACAGATACGCAGTATTTT. It specifies CASQRLAGTDTQYF.

CDR3 bases: TGTGCCAGCAGCTTGGACGGGGGCCGGAACACCGGGGAGCTGTTTTTT. Amino acid sequence: CASSLDGGRNTGELFF. This chain connects TRBV5-4 to TRBJ2-2, with D perhaps TRBD1 or TRBD2 (6 bases each). With 0 bases removed from V and 1 base from J, the gap between germline ends came to 10 bases. The CDR3 has 16 amino acids. Germline values: CDR1 SGHNT, CDR2 YYREEE (reference sequence). Full variable domain (missing parts from reference TRBV5-4 and TRBJ2-2): ETGVTQSPTHLIKTRGQQVTLRCSSQSGHNTVSWYQQALGQGPQFIFQYYREEENGRGNFPPRFSGLQFPNYSSELNVNALELDDSALYLCASSLDGGRNTGELFFGEGSRLTVL.

The gene calls are TRBV20-1 and TRBJ2-5; TRBD2 matches 9 bases. Looked up from germline, CDR1 is DFQATT and CDR2 is SNEGSKA (reference sequence). This CDR3 is built from 19 residues. Trimming cost V 0 bases and J 0 bases; bases outside gene matches: 14. The DNA of the CDR3 is TGCAGTGCTAGAGATGGATCCCTTCTAGCGGGGAGACACCAAGAGACCCAGTACTTC. Protein: CSARDGSLLAGRHQETQYF.

This clonotype came up a few times. This chain joins TRBV5-1 and TRBJ1-6; weak D call: TRBD1 (6 bases). V was clipped by 4 bases and J by 8 bases, with 10 bases between them. The V gene's germline CDR1 is SGHRS and CDR2 YFSETQ. This CDR3 comprises 13 residues. CDR3 sequence reads: CASSQGNDSPLHF. The CDR3 nucleotides are TGCGCCAGCAGCCAGGGGAATGATTCACCCCTCCACTTT.

V and J are TRBV10-3 and TRBJ1-5; D unclear. The germline V gene has CDR1 ENHRY and CDR2 SYGVKD. Trimming took off 8 bases at V and 4 bases at J, with 6 bases between the two ends. The CDR3 loop spans 11 amino acids. CDR3 sequence reads: CAIGRNQPQHF. CDR3 nucleotides: TGTGCCATCGGTAGGAATCAGCCCCAGCATTTT.

In nucleotides, the CDR3 is TGTGCCAGCAGTGAAGCGTCGACCGGGGAGCAGTTCTTC. Its translation is CASSEASTGEQFF. This rearrangement joins TRBV2 to TRBJ2-1; no clear D. V lost 0 bases and J lost 10, with 10 bases in between. CDR1 and CDR2 (germline): SNHLY, FYNNEI. This CDR3 contains 13 residues.

This clonotype was counted only a few times. CDR3 in DNA: TGTGCCAGCAGCTTCTCCTTGGACACTGAAGCTTTCTTT. Encoded protein: CASSFSLDTEAFF. The genes are TRBV7-8 and TRBJ1-1; D is unresolved. The CDR3 sequence is 13 residues long. V was shortened by 3 bases and J by 3 bases, with 8 bases between the two germline ends. Germline V gives CDR1 SGHVS, CDR2 FQNEAQ.

This clonotype came up many times. The chain employs TRBV27 and TRBJ2-7, with a possible D match to TRBD1 (6 bases). There are 13 residues in the CDR3. Germline lookup yields CDR1 MNHEY and CDR2 SMNVEV (reference sequence). Trimming shortened V by 2 bases and J by 9 bases, and 14 bases separated the two germline ends. In DNA form, the CDR3 reads TGTGCCAGCAGTTTAATCGACAGGTCGAGGCAGTACTTC. Its translation: CASSLIDRSRQYF.

This clonotype was seen a few times. The genes are TRBV4-2 and TRBJ2-7; D not certain. The CDR3 extends over 14 amino acids. Germline loops: CDR1 LGHNA, CDR2 YNFKEQ. Trimming pared 4 bases from V and 3 bases from J, leaving 13 bases between. Written as DNA, the CDR3 is TGTGCCAGCAGCCCACAGAATAGTGGCTACGAGCAGTACTTC. Its translation: CASSPQNSGYEQYF.

This clonotype has just a few counts. The chain joins TRBV21-1 to TRBJ2-5; TRBD1, the table's D call, was not compared with the DNA. TRBV21-1 has pseudogene status. The CDR3 length is 16 residues. The CDR3 nucleotides read TGTGCCAGCAGCACTTTAAGGGACAGGGGGAGGGAGACCCAGTACTTC. Translated, it gives CASSTLRDRGRETQYF.

This clonotype turned up a few times. This chain links TRBV29-1 with TRBJ2-1; D possibly corresponds to TRBD2 (5 bases). This CDR3 comprises 14 residues. The V end lost 4 bases, the J end lost 3 bases, and 13 bases lay between the germline ends. The germline V gene encodes CDR1 SQVTM and CDR2 ANQGSEA. This CDR3 reads CSVVGSGLYNEQFF. CDR3 in DNA: TGCAGCGTTGTAGGAAGCGGCCTCTACAATGAGCAGTTCTTC.

At least ten counts were recorded for this clonotype. This chain links TRBV7-9 with TRBJ1-2; 10 nucleotides match TRBD1. The trim removed 3 bases at V and 7 bases at J, leaving 5 bases unmatched. The CDR3 sequence is 14 residues long. Per germline, CDR1 SEHNR and CDR2 FQNEAQ (reference sequence). The CDR3 sequence is CASSFGTGDFGYTF. The CDR3 DNA sequence: TGTGCCAGCAGCTTCGGGACAGGGGATTTTGGCTACACCTTC.

This chain joins TRBV7-9 and TRBJ2-1; TRBD2 matches at 8 bases. The trim removed 5 bases at V and 6 bases at J, leaving 15 bases unmatched. The CDR3 is made up of 17 amino acids. Germline V gene sequence: CDR1 SEHNR, CDR2 FQNEAQ (reference sequence). The CDR3 nucleotides read TGTGCCAGCAGCCGGGGGGGTAGCGGGGAGTCGCTCAATGAGCAGTTCTTC. This sequence encodes CASSRGGSGESLNEQFF.

The chain links TRBV9 to TRBJ2-6, with D unresolved. Germline CDR1 is SGDLS and CDR2 is YYNGEE. Trimming took off 1 base at V and 0 bases at J, with 11 bases between the two ends. The CDR3 is made up of 17 amino acids. The CDR3 sequence: CASSVTVGTSGANVLTF. In DNA form, the CDR3 reads TGTGCCAGCAGCGTAACGGTCGGCACCTCTGGGGCCAACGTCCTGACTTTC.

Ten or more counts support this clonotype. V is TRBV11-2 and J is TRBJ2-3; D gene unclear. This CDR3 is 13 amino acids long. V shed 0 bases and J shed 2 bases, with 3 bases lying between them. Per the germline V gene, CDR1 is SGHAT and CDR2 is FQNNGV. The CDR3 sequence: CASSLDLTDTQYF. CDR3 sequence (DNA): TGTGCCAGCAGCTTAGATCTCACAGATACGCAGTATTTT.